These T cell receptor beta chains were read from a single sample in a study of CD8+ T cells in alopecia areata. The method was immunoSEQ multiplex PCR; TCRdb's version includes in-frame clones alone and lacks a portion of them. The repertoire includes about 200,000 clones, 58% of them detected once, and 5.5% to 6% sits in the top ten. The sample consisted of CD4+ T cells sorted from blood, taken at week 24, from a patient treated with tofacitinib. The source is a human donor with alopecia areata. The CDR3 runs from the conserved cysteine through the conserved F or W. A D gene is named only where the DNA matches it firmly. The listing skips clone size in some rows; elsewhere it reads once, few, many or a size class.

>TRBV5-1|-|TRBJ1-2|-
TGCGCCAGCAGCTGGGGGGCCGGCGACTATGGCTACACCTTC
CASSWGAGDYGYTF
>TRBV29-1|-|TRBJ2-5|-
TGCAGCGCCGGACCCACGGGGGAGGAGACCCAGTACTTC
CSAGPTGEETQYF
>TRBV2|-|TRBJ2-3|-
TGTGCCAGCAGTGAGGGGGGGCCGGATACGCAGTATTTT
CASSEGGPDTQYF
>TRBV7-9|-|TRBJ1-6|-
TGTGCCAGCACCACGGGAAACAATTCACCCCTCCACTTT
CASTTGNNSPLHF
>TRBV7-2|-|TRBJ1-6|-
TGTGCCAGCAGCAGTCAAGGCGGGACCTCCTATAATTCACCCCTCCACTTT
CASSSQGGTSYNSPLHF
>TRBV7-2|few|TRBJ2-7|-
TGTGCCAGCAGCCCCCGGACTGCCGTCTACGAGCAGTACTTC
CASSPRTAVYEQYF
>TRBV7-2|-|TRBJ2-7|TRBD1
TGTGCCAGCAGCTTAATAGGACAGGGGGGATACGAGCAGTACTTC
CASSLIGQGGYEQYF
>TRBV29-1|once|TRBJ2-7|-
TGCAGCGTTGTCCAGGGTACCCTCTACGAGCAGTACTTC
CSVVQGTLYEQYF
>TRBV10-3|-|TRBJ2-3|-
TGTGCCATCAGACGCACAGATACGCAGTATTTT
CAIRRTDTQYF
>TRBV30|-|TRBJ2-7|TRBD1
TGTGCCTGGGGCCGGGACAGGTTCTACGAGCAGTACTTC
CAWGRDRFYEQYF
>TRBV5-4|-|TRBJ1-1|-
TGTGCCAGCAGCTTGGTAATTGGGGAAGCTTTCTTT
CASSLVIGEAFF
>TRBV5-6|-|TRBJ1-1|-
TGTGCCAGCAGCTTGGGGCCTGAAGCTTTCTTT
CASSLGPEAFF
>TRBV7-2|-|TRBJ1-2|-
TGTGCCAGCAGCCGGCGAATCTTTGGAGACTATGGCTACACCTTC
CASSRRIFGDYGYTF
>TRBV27|few|TRBJ2-3|TRBD2
TGTGCCAGCAGCCCGCTAGCGGGAGGGACCACAGATACGCAGTATTTT
CASSPLAGGTTDTQYF
>TRBV7-3|-|TRBJ1-2|TRBD1
TGTGCCAGCAGCTTAGCGCCGAGGGGGCTTTCTAACTATGGCTACACCTTC
CASSLAPRGLSNYGYTF
>TRBV11-2|-|TRBJ2-5|-
TGTGCCAGCAGCCCATTGGGGGCAGGGAGTGTGGAGACCCAGTACTTC
CASSPLGAGSVETQYF
>TRBV25-1|-|TRBJ1-5|-
TGTGCCAGCAGTATTGCGGGAATGCAGCCCCAGCATTTT
CASSIAGMQPQHF
>TRBV29-1|-|TRBJ1-1|-
TGCAGCGTTCGAAAGGGAGGTGGGAGCACTGAAGCTTTCTTT
CSVRKGGGSTEAFF
>TRBV7-3|-|TRBJ2-1|-
TGTGCCAGCAGCTTACGGGTTGTGAGCGATGAGCAGTTCTTC
CASSLRVVSDEQFF
>TRBV30|-|TRBJ2-4|TRBD1
TGTGCCTGGAGTTATACAGGGGGCGAAGCCAAAAACATTCAGTACTTC
CAWSYTGGEAKNIQYF
>TRBV11-2|-|TRBJ1-2|-
TGTGCCAGCAGCTCAGAGTGGGATGGCTACACCTTC
CASSSEWDGYTF
>TRBV4-3|-|TRBJ2-1|-
TGCGCCAGCAGCCATGGTGAGCGATACAATGAGCAGTTCTTC
CASSHGERYNEQFF
>TRBV5-5|-|TRBJ1-5|-
TGTGCCAGCAGCTTGTTCCTCGATCAGCCCCAGCATTTT
CASSLFLDQPQHF
>TRBV6-5|-|TRBJ2-7|-
TGTGCCAGCAGTTACTCGTCCAGGAACTCCTACGAGCAGTACTTC
CASSYSSRNSYEQYF
>TRBV30|few|TRBJ1-2|-
TGTGCCTGGAATACTCCAGCAGGGGGCTACACCTTC
CAWNTPAGGYTF
>TRBV7-2|-|TRBJ1-2|-
TGTGCCAGCAGCCCTGCAGACAGAGCTGACTATGGCTACACCTTC
CASSPADRADYGYTF
>TRBV2|-|TRBJ2-7|-
TGTGCCAGCAGTGAATCAGGGGCCCACGAGCAGTACTTC
CASSESGAHEQYF
>TRBV12-5|-|TRBJ2-5|-
TGTGCTAGTTCGGACCGGGACGGGTCCCAGTACTTC
CASSDRDGSQYF
>TRBV9|-|TRBJ2-1|-
TGTGCCAGCAGCGTAGAACGGGGAAGTGAGCAGTTCTTC
CASSVERGSEQFF
>TRBV6-5|-|TRBJ1-2|-
TGTGCCACCGCGTGGGATTATGGCTACACCTTC
CATAWDYGYTF
>TRBV13|once|TRBJ2-3|TRBD2
TGTGCCAGCTCGCGTAGCGGGGCCACAGATACGCAGTATTTT
CASSRSGATDTQYF
>TRBV29-1|-|TRBJ2-1|TRBD1
TGCAGCATAGGACAGGGAGGCAATGAGCAGTTCTTC
CSIGQGGNEQFF
>TRBV6-5|-|TRBJ1-1|-
TGTGCCAGCAGCGCGCCCGAAAACACTGAAGCTTTCTTT
CASSAPENTEAFF
>TRBV2|-|TRBJ2-6|-
TGTGCCAGCAGTGATGTGGGAGCTGGGGCCAACGTCCTGACTTTC
CASSDVGAGANVLTF
>TRBV27|few|TRBJ1-5|-
TGTGCCAGCAGTTTATCGGGAGGGGCTAGCAATCAGCCCCAGCATTTT
CASSLSGGASNQPQHF
>TRBV30|-|TRBJ1-2|-
TGTGCCTGGAGTCCCCTTTCCACAGGGATGGGGCACTATGGCTACACCTTC
CAWSPLSTGMGHYGYTF
>TRBV29-1|once|TRBJ1-2|TRBD1
TGCAGCGTGGGACAGAACTATGGCTACACCTTC
CSVGQNYGYTF
>TRBV14|-|TRBJ2-3|TRBD2
TGTGCCAGCAGCCGGGCCCGATCGGGCGGGAGCCTAGATACGCAGTATTTT
CASSRARSGGSLDTQYF
>TRBV29-1|once|TRBJ1-1|-
TGCAGCGTTGAACAACCACTGCTAGGGTCGAACACTGAAGCTTTCTTT
CSVEQPLLGSNTEAFF
>TRBV25-1|-|TRBJ2-1|TRBD2
TGTGCCAGCGGTCTAGCGGGAGGGTCGGGTGAGCAGTTCTTC
CASGLAGGSGEQFF
>TRBV4-3|-|TRBJ2-2|-
TGCGCCAGCTCCCGGTCGAGAAACGGGAGGAACACCGGGGAGCTGTTTTTT
CASSRSRNGRNTGELFF
>TRBV5-1|-|TRBJ1-1|-
TGCGCCAGCAGCCGCGGTGAAGGGCGGGGTGCTGAAGCTTTCTTT
CASSRGEGRGAEAFF
>TRBV25-1|-|TRBJ2-7|-
TGTGCCAGCAGTAGAGGGATTGGAGGGTACGAGCAGTACTTC
CASSRGIGGYEQYF
>TRBV5-1|-|TRBJ1-1|TRBD1
TGCGCCAGCAGTCCGGACAGGGTAACAGCTTTCTTT
CASSPDRVTAFF
>TRBV30|-|TRBJ2-7|-
TGTGCCTGGAGTGTAGGCCCCTGGTTCCCCGAGCAGTACTTC
CAWSVGPWFPEQYF
>TRBV28|few|TRBJ2-7|-
TGTGCCAGAAACAATTGTTGCGAGCAGTACTTC
CARNNCCEQYF
>TRBV5-1|-|TRBJ1-1|-
TGCGCCAGCAGCTTGGTCCAGGGGAACACTGAAGCTTTCTTT
CASSLVQGNTEAFF
>TRBV29-1|-|TRBJ1-1|TRBD1
TGCAGCGGCGGACAGGGCCCTGAAGCTTTCTTT
CSGGQGPEAFF
>TRBV11-3|once|TRBJ2-1|-
TGTGCCAGCAGCTCTGAACCGGGTGAGCAGTTCTTC
CASSSEPGEQFF
>TRBV15|-|TRBJ1-3|-
TGTGCCACCAGCAGATCCCCCCGGGCCGCCTCTGGAAACACCATATATTTT
CATSRSPRAASGNTIYF
>TRBV30|-|TRBJ1-5|-
TGTGCCTGGAGTGTACGGGAGTATGCTAGTCCCTTTATCAATCAGCCCCAGCATTTT
CAWSVREYASPFINQPQHF
>TRBV29-1|-|TRBJ2-2|-
TGCAGCGTTGAGCCGGGGGGCCGCACCGGGGAGCTGTTTTTT
CSVEPGGRTGELFF